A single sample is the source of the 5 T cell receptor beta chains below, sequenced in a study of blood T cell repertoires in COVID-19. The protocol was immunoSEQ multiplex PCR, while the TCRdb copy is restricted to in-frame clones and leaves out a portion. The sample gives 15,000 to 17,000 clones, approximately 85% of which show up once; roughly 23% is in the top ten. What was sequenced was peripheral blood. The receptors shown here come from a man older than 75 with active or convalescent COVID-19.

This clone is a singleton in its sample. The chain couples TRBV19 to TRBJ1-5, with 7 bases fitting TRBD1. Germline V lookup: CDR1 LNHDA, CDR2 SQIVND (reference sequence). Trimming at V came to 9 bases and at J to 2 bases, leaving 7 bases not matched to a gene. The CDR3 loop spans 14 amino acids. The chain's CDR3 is CASGRQGGNQPQHF. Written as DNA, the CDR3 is TGTGCCAGCGGCAGACAGGGCGGCAATCAGCCCCAGCATTTT.

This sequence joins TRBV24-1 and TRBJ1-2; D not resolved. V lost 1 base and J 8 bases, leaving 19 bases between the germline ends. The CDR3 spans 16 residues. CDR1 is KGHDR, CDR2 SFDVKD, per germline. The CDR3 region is CATSDLTTKGVWGYTF. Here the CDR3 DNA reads TGTGCCACCAGTGATTTAACAACGAAGGGAGTCTGGGGCTACACCTTC.

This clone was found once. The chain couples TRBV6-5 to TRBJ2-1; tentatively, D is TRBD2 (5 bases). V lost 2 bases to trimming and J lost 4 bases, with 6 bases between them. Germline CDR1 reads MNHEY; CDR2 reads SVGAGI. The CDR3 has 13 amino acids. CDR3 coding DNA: TGTGCCAGCAGTTACAGCGGATACAATGAGCAGTTCTTC. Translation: CASSYSGYNEQFF.

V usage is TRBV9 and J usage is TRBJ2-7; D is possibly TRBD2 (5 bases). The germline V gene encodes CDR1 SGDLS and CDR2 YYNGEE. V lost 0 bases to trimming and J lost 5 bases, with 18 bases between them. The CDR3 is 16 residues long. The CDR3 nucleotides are TGTGCCAGCAGCGTAGATCATCGGGATGGGTACGACGAGCAGTACTTC. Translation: CASSVDHRDGYDEQYF.

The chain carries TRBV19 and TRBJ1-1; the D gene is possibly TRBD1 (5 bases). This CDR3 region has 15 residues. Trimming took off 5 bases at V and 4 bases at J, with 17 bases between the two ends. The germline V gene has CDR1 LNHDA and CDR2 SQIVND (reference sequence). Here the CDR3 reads CASSPQGVRSTEAFF. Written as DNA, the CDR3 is TGTGCCAGTAGTCCCCAAGGGGTGAGGTCCACTGAAGCTTTCTTT.